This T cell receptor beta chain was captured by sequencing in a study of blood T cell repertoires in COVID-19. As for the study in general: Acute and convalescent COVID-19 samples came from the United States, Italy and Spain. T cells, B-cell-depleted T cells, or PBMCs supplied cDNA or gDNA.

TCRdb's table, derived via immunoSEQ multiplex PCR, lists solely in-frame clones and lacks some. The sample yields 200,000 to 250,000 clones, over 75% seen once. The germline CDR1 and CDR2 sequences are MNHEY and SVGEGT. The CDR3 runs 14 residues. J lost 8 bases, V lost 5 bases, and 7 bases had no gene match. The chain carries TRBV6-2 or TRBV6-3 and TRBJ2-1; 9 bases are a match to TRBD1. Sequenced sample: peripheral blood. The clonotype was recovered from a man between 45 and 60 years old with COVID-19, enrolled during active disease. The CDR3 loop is CASSTPRTGDEQFF. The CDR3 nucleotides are TGTGCCAGCAGTACCCCTAGGACAGGGGATGAGCAGTTCTTC.